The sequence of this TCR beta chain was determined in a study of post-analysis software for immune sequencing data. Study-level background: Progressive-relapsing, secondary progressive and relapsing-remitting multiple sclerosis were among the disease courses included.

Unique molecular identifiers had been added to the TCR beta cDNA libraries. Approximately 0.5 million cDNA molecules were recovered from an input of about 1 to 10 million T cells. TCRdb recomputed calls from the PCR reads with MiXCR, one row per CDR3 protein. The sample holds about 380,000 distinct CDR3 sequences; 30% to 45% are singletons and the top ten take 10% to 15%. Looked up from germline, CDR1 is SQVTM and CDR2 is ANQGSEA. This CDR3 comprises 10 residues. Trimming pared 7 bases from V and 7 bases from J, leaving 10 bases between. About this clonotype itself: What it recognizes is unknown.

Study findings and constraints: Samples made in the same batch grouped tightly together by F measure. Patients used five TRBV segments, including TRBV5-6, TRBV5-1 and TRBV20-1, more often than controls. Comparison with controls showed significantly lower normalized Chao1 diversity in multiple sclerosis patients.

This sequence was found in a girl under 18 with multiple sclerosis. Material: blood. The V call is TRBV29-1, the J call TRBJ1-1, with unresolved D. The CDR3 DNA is TGCAGCGCCCTCACTAGTGAAGCTTTCTTT. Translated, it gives CSALTSEAFF.